The next 11 T cell receptor beta chains were all read from a single sample in a study of OX40 agonist ivuxolimab in advanced cancers. The method was immunoSEQ multiplex PCR; TCRdb's version includes in-frame clones alone and lacks a portion of them. This table holds about 56,000 clones, roughly 82% found once. The input for sequencing was CD4+ or CD8+ T cells sorted from blood, taken in a trial of the OX40 agonist ivuxolimab. The receptors here all came from an adult with an advanced solid tumor such as melanoma, head and neck, liver or kidney cancer.

The genes are TRBV21-1 and TRBJ1-1; the tabulated D call, TRBD1, remains unverified against the DNA. TRBV21-1 is described as a pseudogene. The CDR3 contains 15 residues. The CDR3 spells CASSITGTGTEEAFF. CDR3 in DNA: TGTGCCAGCAGCATTACCGGGACAGGTACCGAAGAAGCTTTCTTT.

The genes are TRBV6-6 and TRBJ1-3; 11 bases fit TRBD1. V lost 2 bases to trimming and J lost 4 bases; unmatched junction nucleotides: 4. CDR1 is MNHNY and CDR2 is SVGAGI in the germline V gene (reference sequence). The CDR3 sequence is 16 residues long. CDR3 loop: CASSYGTGGPGNTIYF. CDR3 nucleotide sequence: TGTGCCAGCAGTTACGGGACAGGGGGACCCGGAAACACCATATATTTT.

This chain links TRBV5-4 with TRBJ2-7; a weak D match, TRBD1 (5 bases). The CDR3 runs 14 residues. Germline V gene sequence: CDR1 SGHNT, CDR2 YYREEE (reference sequence). V lost 0 bases and J lost 8, with 15 bases in between. CDR3 amino acids: CASSLAVGPAKQYF. The CDR3 DNA follows: TGTGCCAGCAGCTTGGCCGTGGGGCCCGCTAAGCAGTACTTC.

The table lists this clone with a few counts. J is TRBJ1-1 and V is TRBV5-4, with a possible D match to TRBD1 (6 bases). This CDR3 has 15 amino acids. Germline CDR1 and CDR2: SGHNT and YYREEE (reference sequence). Trimming pared 2 bases from V and 0 bases from J, leaving 11 bases between. CDR3 sequence (DNA): TGTGCCAGCAGCTTTCACCAGGGGATGAACACTGAAGCTTTCTTT. This translates into CASSFHQGMNTEAFF.

The rearrangement joins TRBV6-5 to TRBJ1-5; 7 bases fit TRBD1. The CDR3 extends over 14 amino acids. Germline V gives CDR1 MNHEY, CDR2 SVGAGI. V was clipped by 8 bases and J by 8 bases; unmatched bases: 12. The CDR3 reads CASGPRQGGEPQHF. The CDR3 nucleotides are TGTGCCAGCGGCCCCCGACAGGGTGGGGAGCCCCAGCATTTT.

This rearrangement joins TRBV7-2 to TRBJ1-5, with 7 nucleotides matching TRBD1. The J segment lost 4 bases and the V segment lost 5 bases, leaving 5 bases of the junction unmatched. Germline assignment: CDR1 SGHTA and CDR2 FQGNSA. The CDR3 length is 14 residues. The DNA of the CDR3 is TGTGCCAGCAGCCGGGACAGTTTTAATCAGCCCCAGCATTTT. Its protein product is CASSRDSFNQPQHF.

By proportion, this clone is medium-sized. The chain combines TRBV6-5 with TRBJ1-2; D gene unclear. CDR1 and CDR2 (germline): MNHEY, SVGAGI. The CDR3 runs 13 residues. Deletions cut 0 bases from V and 8 bases from J, with 10 bases between. The chain's CDR3 is CASSYSPSGGYTF. The CDR3 DNA sequence: TGTGCCAGCAGTTACTCCCCGTCCGGGGGCTACACCTTC.

V usage is TRBV18 and J usage is TRBJ1-4, with a possible D match to TRBD1 (6 bases). The V end was cut by 2 bases, the J end by 3 bases, with 10 bases between. The CDR3 extends over 15 amino acids. Germline values: CDR1 KGHSH, CDR2 LQKENI. The DNA for the CDR3 is TGTGCCAGCTCACCAGTGGACAGCCCTAATGAAAAACTGTTTTTT. Translating it yields CASSPVDSPNEKLFF.

The chain recombines TRBV28 with TRBJ2-2; TRBD1 aligns across 8 bases. Unmatched junction bases numbered 4, after V lost 3 bases and J lost 4 bases. The CDR3 spans 15 residues. Germline V gene lookup returns CDR1 MDHEN and CDR2 SYDVKM. The CDR3 sequence is CASSFGTGRTGELFF. For the CDR3, the DNA is TGTGCCAGCAGTTTCGGGACAGGTCGCACCGGGGAGCTGTTTTTT.

This rearrangement joins TRBV7-2 to TRBJ2-1; maybe TRBD2 (5 bases). V lost 3 bases, J lost 4 bases, and 16 bases lay in between. The germline V gene encodes CDR1 SGHTA and CDR2 FQGNSA. The CDR3 covers 16 residues. The DNA for the CDR3 is TGTGCCAGCAGCTTTTTTAGCGCGGTTGAATACAATGAGCAGTTCTTC. Its protein product is CASSFFSAVEYNEQFF. The entire variable domain, with the rest obtained from reference TRBV7-2 and TRBJ2-1, is as follows: GAGVSQSPSNKVTEKGKDVELRCDPISGHTALYWYRQSLGQGLEFLIYFQGNSAPDKSGLPSDRFSAERTGGSVSTLTIQRTQQEDSAVYLCASSFFSAVEYNEQFFGPGTRLTVL.

V and J are TRBV18 and TRBJ2-2; TRBD1 aligns across 10 bases. Germline loops: CDR1 KGHSH, CDR2 LQKENI. The J segment lost 4 bases and the V segment lost 1 base, leaving 3 bases of the junction unmatched. This CDR3 is 16 amino acids long. The CDR3 reads CASSPQTGGITGELFF. The CDR3 DNA sequence: TGTGCCAGCTCACCACAGACAGGGGGCATCACCGGGGAGCTGTTTTTT. The full variable domain, completed using reference TRBV18 and TRBJ2-2, is NAGVMQNPRHLVRRRGQEARLRCSPMKGHSHVYWYRQLPEEGLKFMVYLQKENIIDESGMPKERFSAEFPKEGPSILRIQQVVRGDSAAYFCASSPQTGGITGELFFGEGSRLTVL.